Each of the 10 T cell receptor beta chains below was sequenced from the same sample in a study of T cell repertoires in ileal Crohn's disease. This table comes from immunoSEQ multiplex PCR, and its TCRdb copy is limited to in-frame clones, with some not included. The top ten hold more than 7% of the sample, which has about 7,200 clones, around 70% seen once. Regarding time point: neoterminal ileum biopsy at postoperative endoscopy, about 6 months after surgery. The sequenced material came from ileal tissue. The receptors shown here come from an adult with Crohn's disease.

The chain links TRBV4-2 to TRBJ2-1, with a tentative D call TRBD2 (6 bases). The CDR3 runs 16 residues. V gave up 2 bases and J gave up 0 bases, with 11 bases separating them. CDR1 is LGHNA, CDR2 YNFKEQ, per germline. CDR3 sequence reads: CASSQTGGSSYNEQFF. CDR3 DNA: TGTGCCAGCAGCCAAACCGGGGGAAGCTCCTACAATGAGCAGTTCTTC.

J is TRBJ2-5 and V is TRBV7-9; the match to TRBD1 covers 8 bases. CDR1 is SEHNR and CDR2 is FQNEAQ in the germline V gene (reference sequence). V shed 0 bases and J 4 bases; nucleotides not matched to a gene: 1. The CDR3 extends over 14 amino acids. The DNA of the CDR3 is TGTGCCAGCAGCTTAGCAACAGGGGGAGAGACCCAGTACTTC. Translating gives CASSLATGGETQYF. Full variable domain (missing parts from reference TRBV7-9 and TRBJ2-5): DTGVSQNPRHKITKRGQNVTFRCDPISEHNRLYWYRQTLGQGPEFLTYFQNEAQLEKSRLLSDRFSAERPKGSFSTLEIQRTEQGDSAMYLCASSLATGGETQYFGPGTRLLVL.

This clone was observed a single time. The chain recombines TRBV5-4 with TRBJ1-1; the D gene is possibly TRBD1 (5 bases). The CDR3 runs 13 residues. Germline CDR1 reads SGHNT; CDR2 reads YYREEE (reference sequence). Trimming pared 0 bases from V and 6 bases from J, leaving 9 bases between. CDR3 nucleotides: TGTGCCAGCAGCTTGGAGCAGGGCGCTGAAGCTTTCTTT. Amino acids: CASSLEQGAEAFF.

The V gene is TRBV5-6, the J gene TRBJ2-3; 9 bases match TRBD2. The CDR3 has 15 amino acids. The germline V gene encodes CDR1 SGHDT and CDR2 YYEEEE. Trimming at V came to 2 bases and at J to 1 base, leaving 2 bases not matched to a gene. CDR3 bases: TGTGCCAGCAGCTTCCGGACTAGCGGCACAGATACGCAGTATTTT. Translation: CASSFRTSGTDTQYF.

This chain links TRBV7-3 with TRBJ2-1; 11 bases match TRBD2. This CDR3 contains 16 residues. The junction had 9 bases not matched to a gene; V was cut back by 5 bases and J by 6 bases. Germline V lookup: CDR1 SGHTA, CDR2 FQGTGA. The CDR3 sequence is CASSHLSGGAVNEQFF. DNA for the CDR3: TGTGCCAGCAGCCATCTTAGCGGGGGGGCCGTCAATGAGCAGTTCTTC.

The CDR3 reads CASTGAGTPSSTDTQYF. The DNA of the CDR3 is TGTGCCAGCACCGGGGCCGGGACTCCATCTAGCACAGATACGCAGTATTTT. The rearrangement links TRBV5-4 to TRBJ2-3; weak D call: TRBD2 (6 bases). Germline CDR1 is SGHNT and CDR2 is YYREEE (reference sequence). The ends were cut back, 6 bases at V and 0 bases at J, with 20 bases in the middle. CDR3 size: 17 residues.

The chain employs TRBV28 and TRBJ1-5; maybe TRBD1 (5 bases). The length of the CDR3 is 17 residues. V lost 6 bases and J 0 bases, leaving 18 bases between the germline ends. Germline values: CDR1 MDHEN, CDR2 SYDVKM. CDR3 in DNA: TGTGCCAGCAGCCTCCACCTGCAGGGAAATAGCAATCAGCCCCAGCATTTT. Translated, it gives CASSLHLQGNSNQPQHF.

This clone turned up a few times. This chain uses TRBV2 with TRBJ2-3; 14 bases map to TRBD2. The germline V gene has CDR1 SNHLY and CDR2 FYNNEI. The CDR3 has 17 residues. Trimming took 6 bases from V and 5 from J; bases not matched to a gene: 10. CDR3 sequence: CASSAGTSGGVGDTQYF. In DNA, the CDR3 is TGTGCCAGCAGCGCCGGGACTAGCGGGGGCGTTGGAGATACGCAGTATTTT.

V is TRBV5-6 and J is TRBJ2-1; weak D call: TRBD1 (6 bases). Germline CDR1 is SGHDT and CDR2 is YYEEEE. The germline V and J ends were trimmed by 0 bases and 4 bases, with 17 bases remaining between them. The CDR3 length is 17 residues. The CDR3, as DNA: TGTGCCAGCAGCTTGGGGTTTGAGGGGGTGAGATACAATGAGCAGTTCTTC. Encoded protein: CASSLGFEGVRYNEQFF. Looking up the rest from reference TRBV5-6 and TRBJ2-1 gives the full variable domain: DAGVTQSPTHLIKTRGQQVTLRCSPKSGHDTVSWYQQALGQGPQFIFQYYEEEERQRGNFPDRFSGHQFPNYSSELNVNALLLGDSALYLCASSLGFEGVRYNEQFFGPGTRLTVL.

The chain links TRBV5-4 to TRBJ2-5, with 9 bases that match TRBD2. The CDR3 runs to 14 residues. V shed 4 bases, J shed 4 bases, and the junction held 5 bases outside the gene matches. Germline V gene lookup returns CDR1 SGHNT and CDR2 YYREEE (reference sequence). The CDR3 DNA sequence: TGTGCCAGCAGCGGAAGCGGGGGGAGAGAGACCCAGTACTTC. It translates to CASSGSGGRETQYF.